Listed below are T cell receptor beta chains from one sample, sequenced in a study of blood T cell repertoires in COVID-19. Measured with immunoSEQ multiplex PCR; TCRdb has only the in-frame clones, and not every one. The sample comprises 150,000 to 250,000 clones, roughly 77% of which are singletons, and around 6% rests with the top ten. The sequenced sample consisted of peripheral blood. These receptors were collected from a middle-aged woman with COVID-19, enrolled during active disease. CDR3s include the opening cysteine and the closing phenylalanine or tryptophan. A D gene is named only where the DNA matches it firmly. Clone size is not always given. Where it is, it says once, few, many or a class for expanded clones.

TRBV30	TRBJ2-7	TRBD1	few	TGTGCCTGGAGTGGACAGGGGGACGAGCAGTACTTC	CAWSGQGDEQYF
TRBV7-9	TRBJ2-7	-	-	TGTGCCAGCAGCCGGATGGACAGTTACGAGCAGTACTTC	CASSRMDSYEQYF
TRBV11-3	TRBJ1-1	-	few	TGTGCCAGCAGCTTGTCAGGGTCCAACACTGAAGCTTTCTTT	CASSLSGSNTEAFF
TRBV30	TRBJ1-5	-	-	TGTGCCTGGAGTGTCGGAGGTTCCAGCAATCAGCCCCAGCATTTT	CAWSVGGSSNQPQHF
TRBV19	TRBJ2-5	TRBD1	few	TGTGCCAGTAGTATAAAGGGACAGGGATCAGAGACCCAGTACTTC	CASSIKGQGSETQYF
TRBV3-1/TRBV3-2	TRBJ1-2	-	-	TGTGCCAGCAGCCAAAATTCGGGAAGGGCGGAAGGCTACACCTTC	CASSQNSGRAEGYTF
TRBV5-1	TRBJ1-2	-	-	TGCGCCAGTTCCTCTGGGCTTCGGATTGATGGCTACACCTTC	CASSSGLRIDGYTF
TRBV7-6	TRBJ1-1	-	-	TGTGCCAGCAGCTCCGCAGATAACACTGAAGCTTTCTTT	CASSSADNTEAFF
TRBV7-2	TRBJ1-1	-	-	TGTGCCAGCAGCTTCGGACAGAACATGAACACTGAAGCTTTCTTT	CASSFGQNMNTEAFF
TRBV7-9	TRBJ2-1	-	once	TGTGCCAGCAGCTCCCAAGCGGGTAGCGGACGAAGCTCCTACAATGAGCAGTTCTTC	CASSSQAGSGRSSYNEQFF
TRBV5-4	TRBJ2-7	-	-	TGTGCCAGCACCATCGGTGGGGGGGGCGCGTGGAGTAGCTACGAGCAGTACTTC	CASTIGGGGAWSSYEQYF
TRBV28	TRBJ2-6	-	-	TGTGCCAGCAGTCCAATACAGGGTACTGGGGCCAACGTCCTGACTTTC	CASSPIQGTGANVLTF
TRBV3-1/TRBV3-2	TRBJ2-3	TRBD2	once	TGTGCCAGCAGCTTCCCGGGACTAGCGGGGGGAGCGGATACGCAGTATTTT	CASSFPGLAGGADTQYF
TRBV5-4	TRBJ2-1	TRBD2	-	TGTGCCAGCAGCTTTGGGAGCGGGGGGGCCGGATACAATGAGCAGTTCTTC	CASSFGSGGAGYNEQFF
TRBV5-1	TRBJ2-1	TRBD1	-	TGCGCCAGCAGCTTGGGAGACAGGGTAAATGAGCAGTTCTTC	CASSLGDRVNEQFF
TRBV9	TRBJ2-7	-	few	TGTGCCAGCAGCGTAGGCGACGCCACCGGGGAGTACTTC	CASSVGDATGEYF
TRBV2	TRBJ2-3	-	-	TGTGCCAGCAGCCCTAGACGGGAAGATACGCAGTATTTT	CASSPRREDTQYF
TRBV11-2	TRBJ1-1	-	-	TGTGCCAGCAGGTTTACAGCATCCACTGAAGCTTTCTTT	CASRFTASTEAFF
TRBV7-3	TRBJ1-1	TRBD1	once	TGTGCCAGCAGTCCAGGGGGCTCCCTGAACACTGAAGCTTTCTTT	CASSPGGSLNTEAFF
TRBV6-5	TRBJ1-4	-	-	TGTGCCGCGGGGGGGGAAGAAAAACTGTTTTTT	CAAGGEEKLFF
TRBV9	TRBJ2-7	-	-	TGTGCCAGCAGCGGAAGGGGTACCTACGAGCAGTACTTC	CASSGRGTYEQYF
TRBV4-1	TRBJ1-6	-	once	TGCGCCAGCAGCCAAGTCGCAGGGCTCGGTTCACCCCTCCACTTT	CASSQVAGLGSPLHF
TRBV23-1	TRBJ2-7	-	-	TGCGCCAGCAGTCAATCGAGGGCACTGCTCAAGCCTACCTACGAGCAGTACTTC	CASSQSRALLKPTYEQYF
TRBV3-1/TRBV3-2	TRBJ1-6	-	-	TGTGCCAGCAGCCAAGCCCCACAGTCCAATTCACCCCTCCACTTT	CASSQAPQSNSPLHF
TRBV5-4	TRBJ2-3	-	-	TGTGCCAGCAGCTCATCCGGGACTTTCGTGGGTACGCAGTATTTT	CASSSSGTFVGTQYF
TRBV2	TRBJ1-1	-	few	TGTGCCAGCAGGGCGGACAGGAACACTGAAGCTTTCTTT	CASRADRNTEAFF
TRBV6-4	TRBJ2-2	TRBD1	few	TGTGCCAGCACCTCACAGGGGGCGAACACCGGGGAGCTGTTTTTT	CASTSQGANTGELFF
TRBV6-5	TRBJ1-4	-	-	TGTGCCAGCAGTTACTCCAGTTCAACTAATGAAAAACTGTTTTTT	CASSYSSSTNEKLFF
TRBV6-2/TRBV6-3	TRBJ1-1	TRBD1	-	TGTGCCAGCAGTTATCAGGGGGCGTGGGGGAACACTGAAGCTTTCTTT	CASSYQGAWGNTEAFF
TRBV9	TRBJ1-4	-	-	TGTGCCAGCAGCGCGAACTCGGCGGGCCATAATGAAAAACTGTTTTTT	CASSANSAGHNEKLFF
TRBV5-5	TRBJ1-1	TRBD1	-	TGTGCCAGCAGCGTCGGACAGGGCCTGAACACTGAAGCTTTCTTT	CASSVGQGLNTEAFF
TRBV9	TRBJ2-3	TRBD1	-	TGTGCCAGCAGCGTAATGCGAACAGGGGGCACAGATACGCAGTATTTT	CASSVMRTGGTDTQYF
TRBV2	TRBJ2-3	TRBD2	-	TGTGCCAGCAGTTCTAGCGGGGGGCTCACAGATACGCAGTATTTT	CASSSSGGLTDTQYF
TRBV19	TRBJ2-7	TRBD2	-	TGTGCCAGTAGTATAGAAGGTCCTAGCGGGATAAGGGTCGAGCAGTACTTC	CASSIEGPSGIRVEQYF
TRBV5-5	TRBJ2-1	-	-	TGTGCCAGCAGCTTGATTCTGACAGGTAACTACAATGAGCAGTTCTTC	CASSLILTGNYNEQFF
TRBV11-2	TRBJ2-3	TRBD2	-	TGTGCCAGCAGCTTGGACTTTGTAGCGGGGGGCCCAGATACGCAGTATTTT	CASSLDFVAGGPDTQYF
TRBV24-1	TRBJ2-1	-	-	TGTGCCACCAGTGATTCTAACTACAATGAGCAGTTCTTC	CATSDSNYNEQFF
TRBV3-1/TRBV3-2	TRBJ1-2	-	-	TGTGCCAGCAGCCAAGGAGTCCCCGGCAGGATCTATGGCTACACCTTC	CASSQGVPGRIYGYTF
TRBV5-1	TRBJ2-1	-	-	TGCGCCAGCAGCTTGGAGGGCGGGACCTACAATGAGCAGTTCTTC	CASSLEGGTYNEQFF
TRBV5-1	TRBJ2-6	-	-	TGCGCCAGCAGCAGAAAACGGGACAAGACGGTTGGGGCCAACGTCCTGACTTTC	CASSRKRDKTVGANVLTF
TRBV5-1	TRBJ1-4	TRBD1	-	TGCGCCAGCAGCTCCGGACAGGTTGAGGGAAAACTGTTTTTT	CASSSGQVEGKLFF
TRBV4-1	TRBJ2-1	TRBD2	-	TGCGCCAGCAGCCAAGATGCACCGAGACTAGCGGGAGCCAATGAGCAGTTCTTC	CASSQDAPRLAGANEQFF
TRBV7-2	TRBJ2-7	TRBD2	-	TGTGCCAGCAGCTTAGCTGCGGGAGGATACGAGCAGTACTTC	CASSLAAGGYEQYF
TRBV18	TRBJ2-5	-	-	TGTGCCAGCTCGAGGACAGCTCAAGAGACCCAGTACTTC	CASSRTAQETQYF
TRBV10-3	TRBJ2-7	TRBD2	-	TGTGCCATCAGTGCGAGCGGGAGGGCGGGGGACGAGCAGTACTTC	CAISASGRAGDEQYF
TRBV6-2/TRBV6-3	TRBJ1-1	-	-	TGTGCCAGCAGTTACGGTGGCGGACTCATGAACACTGAAGCTTTCTTT	CASSYGGGLMNTEAFF